These T cell receptor beta chains were read from a single sample in a study of post-analysis software for immune sequencing data. TCRdb redid the calling of the PCR reads with MiXCR, one entry per CDR3 protein. The sample consists of more than 450,000 distinct CDR3 sequences, 44% of them appearing once. The sample comprised blood. All receptors come from a girl between 5 and 17 years old with multiple sclerosis. CDR3s leave out the opening cysteine and the closing phenylalanine or tryptophan.

TRBV12-3/TRBV12-4 | ASSLRVGYNEQF
TRBV10-3 | AISDAGMGTDTQY
TRBV3-1 | ASSQSGLAVNEQF
TRBV12-3/TRBV12-4 | ASSISPAQGYT
TRBV10-3 | AISIDRTGQNEKLF
TRBV12-5 | ASGLASTGAITEQY
TRBV12-3/TRBV12-4 | ASSLGGGGGETQY
TRBV6-5 | ASSLPGGAVTEAF
TRBV7-2 | ASRRTGRQANEQF
TRBV9 | ASSVKGTATDTQY
TRBV29-1 | SVVGLLAKNIQY
TRBV5-1 | ASSPDSNQPQH
TRBV6-2/TRBV6-3 | ASSYQSGANVLT
TRBV7-8 | ASSLGGLAGGGEQY
TRBV11-2 | ASSHSDSLSYEQY
TRBV5-1 | ASSLVGREYEQY
TRBV5-5 | ASSWTVIGEQY
TRBV9 | ASSVLRADEQF
TRBV20-1 | SASRGWDNEQF
TRBV7-2 | ASSLGVNEQF
TRBV20-1 | SARSGQTFTDTQY
TRBV6-6 | ASSYGDRNTEAF
TRBV29-1 | SVEHRGNTEAF